The 8 T cell receptor beta chains reported below all come from one sample, sequenced in a study of CD8+CD57+ T cells in acquired aplastic anemia. Using genomic DNA as the template, TCR beta VDJ and CDR3 profiling was carried out. A single record per CDR3 protein comes from TCRdb applying MiXCR to the reads. The sample holds around 170,000 distinct CDR3 sequences, around half seen once. Patients sequenced had flow cytometry evidence of CD8+CD57+ cell expansion. Specimen: sorted CD4+, CD8+, or CD8+CD57+ T cells (not recorded which) from PBMCs. Source of these receptors: a human donor with aplastic anemia.

This clonotype is a singleton in its sample. The chain is built from TRBV7-2 and TRBJ1-5; D is possibly TRBD1 (5 bases). The V end lost 5 bases, the J end lost 6 bases, and 14 bases lay between the germline ends. Germline assignment: CDR1 SGHTA and CDR2 FQGNSA. CDR3 length equals 14 residues. CDR3 sequence (DNA): TGTGCCAGCAGCCCCCTGGGGGTATCTCAGCCCCAGCATTTT. Its protein product is CASSPLGVSQPQHF.

This chain connects TRBV6-1 to TRBJ1-5; 8 positions match TRBD1. There are 14 residues in the CDR3. After removal of 8 bases from V and 1 base from J, the junction contained 4 bases not matched to a gene. Germline V CDR1 and CDR2: MNHNS, SASEGT. The CDR3 nucleotides are TGTGCCAGCGGGGGGACAGGCAGCAATCAGCCCCAGCATTTT. Translation: CASGGTGSNQPQHF.

This chain uses TRBV12-3 or TRBV12-4 with TRBJ2-1; TRBD2 agrees at 8 bases. V trimming: 4 bases; J trimming: 0 bases; junction bases outside the gene matches: 5. CDR3 length: 16 residues. In nucleotides, the CDR3 is TGTGCCAGCAGTTCCGGGACTAGGACCTCCTACAATGAGCAGTTCTTC. Protein sequence: CASSSGTRTSYNEQFF.

Only one count was recorded for this clonotype. The genes are TRBV20-1 and TRBJ2-7; no reliable D call. Trimming took 0 bases from V and 3 from J, leaving 12 bases between them. The CDR3 loop spans 14 amino acids. The germline V gene has CDR1 DFQATT and CDR2 SNEGSKA (reference sequence). CDR3 sequence: CSARDRSGYYEQYF. CDR3 DNA sequence: TGCAGTGCTAGAGATCGGTCAGGATACTACGAGCAGTACTTC.

J is TRBJ2-7 and V is TRBV20-1, with 9 bases that match TRBD2. Germline V gives CDR1 DFQATT, CDR2 SNEGSKA (reference sequence). V dropped 3 bases and J dropped 4; count of bases not matched to a gene: 7. The CDR3 is 14 amino acids. In DNA, the CDR3 is TGCAGTGCTAGGACGGGACTAGCTTCTTACGAGCAGTACTTC. Its translation is CSARTGLASYEQYF.

The genes are TRBV6-1 and TRBJ2-6; the D gene is possibly TRBD2 (6 bases). The CDR3 covers 16 residues. The V gene's germline CDR1 is MNHNS and CDR2 SASEGT. V lost 4 bases and J 0 bases, leaving 10 bases between the germline ends. The chain's CDR3 is CASSAGVASGANVLTF. In DNA form, the CDR3 reads TGTGCCAGCAGTGCGGGGGTCGCCTCTGGGGCCAACGTCCTGACTTTC.

This chain connects TRBV5-1 to TRBJ1-4; D is perhaps TRBD1 (5 bases). The CDR3 sequence is 14 residues long. The germline gives CDR1 SGHRS, CDR2 YFSETQ. V was pared by 4 bases and J by 4 bases, with 11 bases between. CDR3 loop: CASSMADSNEKLFF. CDR3 coding DNA: TGCGCCAGCAGCATGGCAGACAGTAATGAAAAACTGTTTTTT.

J is TRBJ2-1 and V is TRBV29-1; D is uncertain. Germline V lookup: CDR1 SQVTM, CDR2 ANQGSEA. The CDR3 contains 14 residues. V lost 3 bases, J lost 6 bases, and 15 bases lay in between. The CDR3 is CSVEGSPLGNEQFF. CDR3 sequence (DNA): TGCAGCGTTGAGGGCAGCCCGTTGGGCAATGAGCAGTTCTTC.